This TCR beta chain was documented in a study of OX40 agonist ivuxolimab in advanced cancers. Regarding the complete study: Ivuxolimab, which targeted the costimulatory receptor OX40 (CD134), was an agonistic, fully human IgG2 monoclonal antibody. The paper reports the monotherapy dose-escalation portion (N of about 50 patients) of the phase I ivuxolimab trial. Among the 52 dose-escalation patients, approximately 20 had hepatocellular carcinoma, 15 melanoma, 9 renal cell carcinoma and 9 head and neck cancer. In the dose-escalation cohort, approximately 82% of patients were male, and the mean age was roughly 60 years, with a range of about 23 to 85. Prior anti-PD-1, anti-PD-L1 or anti-CTLA-4 therapy was permitted, and about two fifths of dose-escalation patients had received checkpoint inhibitors. Partial responses occurred in three dose-escalation patients, of whom one had hepatocellular carcinoma and two had cutaneous melanoma. Intravenous ivuxolimab was administered to patients every 2 weeks at six dose levels: 0.01, 0.1, 0.3, 1.5, 3 and 10 mg/kg. Peripheral TCRbeta sequencing was intended to test whether TCR sequence diversity was altered and clonal T-cell expansion was caused by ivuxolimab.

Patients with autoimmune disease history or receiving systemic immunosuppression were excluded from the trial. Peripheral blood for TCR sequencing was collected from all dose cohorts at baseline, on cycle 4 day 1, and on cycle 7 day 1. Samples were obtained from an open-label, multicenter, first-in-human phase I dose-escalation trial of ivuxolimab. Adults with locally advanced or metastatic melanoma, renal cell, hepatocellular, or head and neck squamous cell carcinoma were enrolled in the trial. Before TCR sequencing, CD4+ and CD8+ T cells were separately sorted from peripheral blood. The V and J ends are trimmed by 8 bases and 4 bases, leaving 20 bases between them. Reading from cysteine to phenylalanine, the CDR3 counts 15 amino acids. Only the CDR3 DNA is retained, 45 bases long and in frame from the first base. The germline V gene (reference sequence) sets CDR1 to SEHNR and CDR2 to FQNEAQ. With regard to this clone: Its antigen has not been determined. Base quality data are lacking; no much larger clone is found one base away.

The paper's findings and limits, for the study overall: After ivuxolimab, expanded clones were on average more numerous among CD8+ T cells than among CD4+ T cells. Low levels of normalized T-cell clonal expansion were also shown by some nonresponding patients. Antigen specificity was not determined for the clonally expanded peripheral T cells. In the 0.1-3.0 mg/kg groups, partial responders were among the patients with the lowest normalized peripheral clonal expansion, particularly in CD8+ T cells. Clonal expansion of both CD4+ and CD8+ blood T cells was observed from baseline to week 6 at doses 0.1 to 3.0 mg/kg.

For sequencing of the TCRbeta CDR3 region, genomic DNA was extracted from the sorted cells. The immunoSEQ Assay was used for sequencing of TCRbeta CDR3 regions. TCRdb mirrors the immuneACCESS table, restricted to in-frame sequences. Some clones are absent from its copies; in checked studies, under half trace to an unresolved V gene, and the reason for the others is unknown. In all, the sample holds nearly 85,000 clones, and 70% to 90% of those were seen once. About 2% of the sample is held by the ten biggest clonotypes. The source was CD4+ or CD8+ T cells sorted from blood, collected in a trial of the OX40 agonist ivuxolimab. The rearranged chain carries TRBV7-9 and TRBJ2-5; the D gene lacks a confident call. The sequence came from an adult with an advanced solid tumor such as melanoma, head and neck, liver or kidney cancer. The sequence in DNA is TGTGCCAGCGGGGTTGTCATGGGTAGTGGAGAGACCCAGTACTTC. Protein translation: CASGVVMGSGETQYF.